A single sample is the source of the 18 T cell receptor beta chains below, sequenced in a study of shared clonotypes between healthy human individuals. TCRdb's copy holds only in-frame clones and misses some; the assay was immunoSEQ multiplex PCR. This table holds about 330,000 clones, roughly 91% found once. The sequenced sample was memory CD8+ T cells sorted from blood. Stated subset: CD45RO+ cells pooled with CCR7-negative TemRA cells. The receptors here all came from a man aged 18 to 35 in good health.

This chain joins TRBV6-1 and TRBJ1-1; D call uncertain. Between the trimmed V and J ends, which lost 2 bases and 1 base, there was a span of 11 bases. The CDR3 length is 15 residues. The germline V gene has CDR1 MNHNS and CDR2 SASEGT. This CDR3 is CASSEYSSENTEAFF. In DNA, the CDR3 is TGTGCCAGCAGTGAATATAGCAGCGAGAACACTGAAGCTTTCTTT.

V is TRBV7-3 and J is TRBJ2-3; D is uncertain. This CDR3 comprises 12 residues. V lost 4 bases to trimming and J lost 6 bases, with 8 bases between them. Per the germline V gene, CDR1 is SGHTA and CDR2 is FQGTGA. For the CDR3, the DNA is TGTGCCAGCAGCTACGGTGGGGATACGCAGTATTTT. Translation: CASSYGGDTQYF.

This chain connects TRBV28 to TRBJ2-7; TRBD1 aligns across 8 bases. The CDR3 consists of 15 residues. V shed 8 bases, J shed 1 base, and the junction held 10 bases outside the gene matches. The germline V gene has CDR1 MDHEN and CDR2 SYDVKM. In DNA form, the CDR3 reads TGTGCCAGCCGAAAAACAGGGGGTCTATCCTACGAGCAGTACTTC. It codes for CASRKTGGLSYEQYF.

A few counts support this clone. The chain combines TRBV28 with TRBJ2-1; D possibly corresponds to TRBD2 (5 bases). This CDR3 has 16 residues. From germline, CDR1 is MDHEN and CDR2 SYDVKM. Trimming removed 3 bases at V and 0 bases at J, with 12 bases between. The CDR3 sequence: CASSFRGSPSYNEQFF. The CDR3 DNA is TGTGCCAGCAGTTTTCGAGGGTCTCCCTCCTACAATGAGCAGTTCTTC.

Here the CDR3 reads CASSYGEGHIQYF. CDR3 coding DNA: TGTGCCAGCAGTTACGGGGAGGGACACATTCAGTACTTC. The V gene is TRBV6-5, the J gene TRBJ2-4; 7 nucleotides line up with TRBD2. The CDR3 is 13 residues long. With 2 bases clipped from V and 8 bases from J, the junction kept 3 bases outside the gene matches. Germline V gene lookup returns CDR1 MNHEY and CDR2 SVGAGI.

The chain links TRBV2 to TRBJ1-1; D remains ambiguous. This CDR3 comprises 11 residues. CDR1 and CDR2 from the germline V gene are SNHLY and FYNNEI. V shed 7 bases and J shed 1 base, with 4 bases lying between them. The CDR3 sequence: CASTWNTEAFF. In DNA form, the CDR3 reads TGTGCCAGCACGTGGAACACTGAAGCTTTCTTT.

The chain joins TRBV27 to TRBJ2-2; 11 bases match TRBD2. The trim removed 0 bases at V and 4 bases at J, leaving 1 base unmatched. This CDR3 region has 16 residues. Germline CDR1 reads MNHEY; CDR2 reads SMNVEV (reference sequence). For the CDR3, the DNA is TGTGCCAGCAGTTTATCCACTAGCGGGAGCACCGGGGAGCTGTTTTTT. Translating it yields CASSLSTSGSTGELFF.

The chain recombines TRBV28 with TRBJ1-2; 7 positions agree with TRBD1. Germline lookup yields CDR1 MDHEN and CDR2 SYDVKM. The CDR3 extends over 13 amino acids. J lost 7 bases, V lost 3 bases, and 5 bases had no gene match. The chain's CDR3 is CASSFTPGGGYTF. CDR3 in DNA: TGTGCCAGCAGTTTCACCCCAGGGGGTGGCTACACCTTC.

This clone was found a few times. V gene TRBV7-9 combines with J gene TRBJ2-7; D may match TRBD1 or TRBD2 (5 bases each). Deletions cut 0 bases from V and 1 base from J, with 13 bases between. This CDR3 is built from 16 residues. Germline V gene sequence: CDR1 SEHNR, CDR2 FQNEAQ (reference sequence). This CDR3 reads CASSLAMGTGSYEQYF. The CDR3 nucleotides are TGTGCCAGCAGCTTAGCAATGGGGACGGGGTCCTACGAGCAGTACTTC.

The rearrangement uses TRBV7-9 and TRBJ1-4; perhaps TRBD1 as D (5 bases). Germline V CDR1 and CDR2: SEHNR, FQNEAQ (reference sequence). The CDR3 spans 15 residues. V lost 7 bases and J 6 bases, leaving 18 bases between the germline ends. The CDR3 reads CASIKGIGEDEKLFF. The CDR3 DNA is TGTGCCAGCATCAAGGGCATAGGGGAAGATGAAAAACTGTTTTTT.

The gene calls are TRBV29-1 and TRBJ2-1; D is unclear. V gave up 5 bases and J gave up 5 bases, with 13 bases separating them. CDR3 length: 13 amino acids. Germline V lookup: CDR1 SQVTM, CDR2 ANQGSEA. Here the CDR3 reads CSVRPPTDNEQFF. The CDR3 region has the DNA TGCAGCGTTCGGCCGCCCACAGACAATGAGCAGTTCTTC.

The CDR3 sequence is CASSVAGAYNEQFF. The DNA for the CDR3 is TGTGCCAGCAGTGTAGCGGGAGCTTACAATGAGCAGTTCTTC. The rearrangement joins TRBV6-4 to TRBJ2-1; TRBD2 agrees at 9 bases. This CDR3 has 14 residues. CDR1 and CDR2 (germline): MRHNA, SNTAGT. V gave up 4 bases and J gave up 4 bases; unmatched junction bases: 2.

The CDR3 DNA is TGCGCCAGCAGCTTGACCCTGTCTAGCGGGAGGGCCTACGAGCAGTACTTC. This codes for CASSLTLSSGRAYEQYF. This chain joins TRBV5-1 and TRBJ2-7; 12 bases line up with TRBD2. The CDR3 covers 17 residues. The germline gives CDR1 SGHRS, CDR2 YFSETQ. V shed 1 base and J 2 bases; nucleotides not matched to a gene: 7.

In this sample, this clone turned up once. The chain carries TRBV5-6 and TRBJ2-7; 12 positions match TRBD1. Germline V gene sequence: CDR1 SGHDT, CDR2 YYEEEE. CDR3 length: 16 residues. V lost 4 bases to trimming and J lost 0 bases; unmatched junction nucleotides: 5. For the CDR3, the DNA is TGTGCCAGCAGCCCAGAGGGACAGGGGGCCTCCTACGAGCAGTACTTC. It yields the protein CASSPEGQGASYEQYF.

This clone appeared a single time. The chain couples TRBV7-9 to TRBJ2-3; 13 nucleotides match TRBD2. Losses at the gene ends were 5 bases for V and 3 bases for J; bases not matched to a gene: 8. Germline-derived CDR1 and CDR2 are SEHNR and FQNEAQ (reference sequence). This CDR3 is built from 17 residues. This CDR3 reads CASSQRTSGSLTDTQYF. In DNA, the CDR3 is TGTGCCAGCAGCCAACGGACTAGCGGGAGTTTGACAGATACGCAGTATTTT.

There are many counts of this clone. The V gene is TRBV6-6, the J gene TRBJ2-1; D possibly corresponds to TRBD1 (6 bases). There are 14 residues in the CDR3. Trimming took off 6 bases at V and 5 bases at J, with 14 bases between the two ends. Germline V gene sequence: CDR1 MNHNY, CDR2 SVGAGI (reference sequence). CDR3 residues: CASRYRDPNNEQFF. The CDR3 nucleotides are TGTGCCAGCAGGTACAGGGACCCCAACAATGAGCAGTTCTTC.

The chain carries TRBV4-3 and TRBJ1-2, with D hard to call. CDR1 is LGHNA, CDR2 YSLEER, per germline. V was shortened by 0 bases and J by 4 bases, with 15 bases between the two germline ends. The CDR3 extends over 16 amino acids. The CDR3 DNA sequence: TGCGCCAGCAGCCAAGATGTGGGGAGTACAAGCTATGGCTACACCTTC. Its protein product is CASSQDVGSTSYGYTF.

V usage is TRBV5-1 and J usage is TRBJ2-5; D perhaps matches TRBD1 (5 bases). CDR1 SGHRS and CDR2 YFSETQ come from the germline V gene. Trimming took off 0 bases at V and 5 bases at J, with 11 bases between the two ends. The CDR3 spans 14 residues. The CDR3 protein is CASSLAGLEETQYF. DNA for the CDR3: TGCGCCAGCAGCTTGGCAGGGCTCGAGGAGACCCAGTACTTC.